Detailed here is one T cell receptor (beta chain). The data stem from a study of T cell responses to AZD1222 COVID-19 vaccine. This table comes from immunoSEQ multiplex PCR, and its TCRdb copy is limited to in-frame clones, with some not included. Here the sample spans approximately 150,000 clones, roughly nine tenths being singletons. Trimming took off 2 bases at V and 2 bases at J, with 17 bases between the two ends. CDR1 and CDR2 from the germline V gene are SGHRS and YFSETQ. This CDR3 comprises 16 residues. The V and J genes are TRBV5-1 and TRBJ2-7; D is uncertain. This TCR came from an adult in good health. This material consisted of peripheral blood, taken on day 0 of AZD1222 vaccination. In nucleotides, the CDR3 is TGCGCCAGCAGCTTAAGATGGGGAATTACAACCTACGAGCAGTACTTC. Translation: CASSLRWGITTYEQYF.